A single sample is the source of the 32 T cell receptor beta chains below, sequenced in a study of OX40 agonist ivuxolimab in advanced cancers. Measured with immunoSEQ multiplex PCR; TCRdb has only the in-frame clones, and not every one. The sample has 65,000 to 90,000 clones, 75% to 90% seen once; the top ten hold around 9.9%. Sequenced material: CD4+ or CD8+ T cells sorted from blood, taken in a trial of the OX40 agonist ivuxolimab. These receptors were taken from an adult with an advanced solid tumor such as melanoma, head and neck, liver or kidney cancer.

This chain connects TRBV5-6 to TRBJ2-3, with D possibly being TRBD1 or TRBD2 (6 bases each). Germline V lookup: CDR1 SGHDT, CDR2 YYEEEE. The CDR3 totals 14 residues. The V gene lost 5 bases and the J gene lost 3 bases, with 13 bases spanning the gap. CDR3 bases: TGTGCCAGCAGGGGGGGCGGGTCTACAGATACGCAGTATTTT. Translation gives CASRGGGSTDTQYF.

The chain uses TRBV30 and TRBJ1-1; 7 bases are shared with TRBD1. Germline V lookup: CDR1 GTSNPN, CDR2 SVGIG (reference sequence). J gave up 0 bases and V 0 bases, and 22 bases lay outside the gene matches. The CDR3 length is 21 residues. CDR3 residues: CAWSVRGGSLLRRLMNTEAFF. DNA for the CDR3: TGTGCCTGGAGTGTCAGAGGGGGCAGCCTTCTACGACGATTGATGAACACTGAAGCTTTCTTT.

CDR3 coding DNA: TGTGCCAGCAGTGGCGGTGCACCCCTATTCTATGGCTACACCTTC. Translated, it gives CASSGGAPLFYGYTF. The chain links TRBV2 to TRBJ1-2, with D unclear. Trimming left V 4 bases short and J 4 bases short, with 16 bases between. The CDR3 has 15 residues. Germline-derived CDR1 and CDR2 are SNHLY and FYNNEI.

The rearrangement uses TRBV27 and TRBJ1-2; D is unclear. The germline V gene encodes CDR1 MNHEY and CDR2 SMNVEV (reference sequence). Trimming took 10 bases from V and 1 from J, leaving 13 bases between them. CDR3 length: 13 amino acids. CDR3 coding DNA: TGTGCCACCCACGACGGGATTAACTATGGCTACACCTTC. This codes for CATHDGINYGYTF.

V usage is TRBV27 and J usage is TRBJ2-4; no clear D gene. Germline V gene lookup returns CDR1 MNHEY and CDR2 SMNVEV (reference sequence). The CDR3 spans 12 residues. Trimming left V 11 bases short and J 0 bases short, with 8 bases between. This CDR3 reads CASGLAKNIQYF. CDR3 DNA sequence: TGTGCCTCCGGGCTAGCCAAAAACATTCAGTACTTC.

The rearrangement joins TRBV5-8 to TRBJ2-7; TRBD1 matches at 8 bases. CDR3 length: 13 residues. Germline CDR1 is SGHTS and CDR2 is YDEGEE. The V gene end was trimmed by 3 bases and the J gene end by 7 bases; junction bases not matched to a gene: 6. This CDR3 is CASSWTGSGEQYF. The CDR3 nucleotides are TGTGCCAGCAGCTGGACAGGGTCGGGAGAGCAGTACTTC.

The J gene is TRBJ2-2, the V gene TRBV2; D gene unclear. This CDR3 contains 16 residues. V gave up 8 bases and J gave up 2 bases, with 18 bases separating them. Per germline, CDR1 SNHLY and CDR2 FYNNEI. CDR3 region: CASDPGPSTNTGELFF. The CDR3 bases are TGTGCCAGCGATCCTGGCCCCAGTACCAACACCGGGGAGCTGTTTTTT.

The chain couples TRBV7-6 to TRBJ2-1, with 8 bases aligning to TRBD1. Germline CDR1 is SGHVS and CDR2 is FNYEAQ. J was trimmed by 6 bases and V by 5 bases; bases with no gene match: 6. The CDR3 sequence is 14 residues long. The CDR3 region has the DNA TGTGCCAGCAGCACGACAGGGGTTCGCAATGAGCAGTTCTTC. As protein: CASSTTGVRNEQFF.

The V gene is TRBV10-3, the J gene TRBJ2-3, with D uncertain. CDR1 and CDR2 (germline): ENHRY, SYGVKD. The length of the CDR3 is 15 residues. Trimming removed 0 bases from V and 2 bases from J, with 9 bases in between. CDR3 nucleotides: TGTGCCATCAGTGAGTCGATCGAGTTCACAGATACGCAGTATTTT. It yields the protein CAISESIEFTDTQYF.

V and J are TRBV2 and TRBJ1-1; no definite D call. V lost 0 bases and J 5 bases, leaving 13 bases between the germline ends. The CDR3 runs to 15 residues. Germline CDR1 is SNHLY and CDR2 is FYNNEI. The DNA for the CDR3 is TGTGCCAGCAGTGAAGCTCGCTCGCTTCGTACTGAAGCTTTCTTT. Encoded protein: CASSEARSLRTEAFF.

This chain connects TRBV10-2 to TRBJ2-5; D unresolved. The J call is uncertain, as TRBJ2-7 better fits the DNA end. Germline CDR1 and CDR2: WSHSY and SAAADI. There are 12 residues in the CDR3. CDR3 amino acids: CASSEPSYEQYF. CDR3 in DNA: TGCGCCAGCAGTGAACCCTCCTACGAGCAGTACTTC.

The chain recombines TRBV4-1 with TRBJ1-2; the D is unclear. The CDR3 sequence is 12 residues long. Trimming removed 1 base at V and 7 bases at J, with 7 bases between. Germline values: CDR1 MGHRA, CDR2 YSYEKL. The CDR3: CASSQGMIGYTF. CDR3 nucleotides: TGCGCCAGCAGCCAAGGCATGATTGGCTACACCTTC.

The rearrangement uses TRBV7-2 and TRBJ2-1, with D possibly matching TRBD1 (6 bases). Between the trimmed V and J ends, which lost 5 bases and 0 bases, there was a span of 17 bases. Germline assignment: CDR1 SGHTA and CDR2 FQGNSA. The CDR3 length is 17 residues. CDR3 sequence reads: CASSPRDTSGSYNEQFF. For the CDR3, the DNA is TGTGCCAGCAGCCCTCGGGACACCTCAGGCTCCTACAATGAGCAGTTCTTC.

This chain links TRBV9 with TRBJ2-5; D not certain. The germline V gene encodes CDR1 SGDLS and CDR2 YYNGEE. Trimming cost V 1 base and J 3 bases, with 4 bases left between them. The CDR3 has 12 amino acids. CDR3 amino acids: CASSVREETQYF. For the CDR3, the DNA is TGTGCCAGCAGCGTACGGGAAGAGACCCAGTACTTC. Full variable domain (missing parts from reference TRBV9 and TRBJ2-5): DSGVTQTPKHLITATGQRVTLRCSPRSGDLSVYWYQQSLDQGLQFLIQYYNGEERAKGNILERFSAQQFPDLHSELNLSSLELGDSALYFCASSVREETQYFGPGTRLLVL.

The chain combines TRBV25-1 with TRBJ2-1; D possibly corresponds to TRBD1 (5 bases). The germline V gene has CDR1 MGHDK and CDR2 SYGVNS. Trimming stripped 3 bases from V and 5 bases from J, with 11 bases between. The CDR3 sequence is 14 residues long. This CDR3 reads CASSDPVGHNEQFF. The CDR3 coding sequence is TGTGCCAGCAGTGACCCCGTGGGGCACAATGAGCAGTTCTTC. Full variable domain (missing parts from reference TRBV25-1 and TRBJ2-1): EADIYQTPRYLVIGTGKKITLECSQTMGHDKMYWYQQDPGMELHLIHYSYGVNSTEKGDLSSESTVSRIRTEHFPLTLESARPSHTSQYLCASSDPVGHNEQFFGPGTRLTVL.

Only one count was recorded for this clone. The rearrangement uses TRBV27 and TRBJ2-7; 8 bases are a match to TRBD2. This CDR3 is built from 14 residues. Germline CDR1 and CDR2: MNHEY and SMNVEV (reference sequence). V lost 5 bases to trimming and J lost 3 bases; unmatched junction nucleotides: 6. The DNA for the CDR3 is TGTGCCAGCAGTGCTGGGACTAGGAACTACGAGCAGTACTTC. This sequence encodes CASSAGTRNYEQYF.

CDR3 sequence (DNA): TGTGCCAGCAGTGAATTAGTACGAGGGGGCTCCTACGAGCAGTACTTC. Protein: CASSELVRGGSYEQYF. V usage is TRBV2 and J usage is TRBJ2-7, with a weak D call TRBD1 (6 bases). The V and J ends lost 2 bases and 0 bases respectively, with 14 bases between them. Germline V lookup: CDR1 SNHLY, CDR2 FYNNEI. This CDR3 region has 16 residues.

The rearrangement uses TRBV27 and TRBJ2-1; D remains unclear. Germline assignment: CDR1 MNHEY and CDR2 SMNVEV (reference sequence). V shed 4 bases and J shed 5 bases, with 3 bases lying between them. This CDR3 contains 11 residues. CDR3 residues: CASSSNNEQFF. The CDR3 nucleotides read TGTGCCAGCAGTTCCAACAATGAGCAGTTCTTC.

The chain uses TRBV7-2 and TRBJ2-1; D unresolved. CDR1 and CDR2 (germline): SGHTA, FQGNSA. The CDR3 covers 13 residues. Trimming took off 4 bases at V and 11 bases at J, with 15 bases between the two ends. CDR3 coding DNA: TGTGCCAGCAGCTCTGTCCGCCCGGCCCAGCAGTTCTTC. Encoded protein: CASSSVRPAQQFF.

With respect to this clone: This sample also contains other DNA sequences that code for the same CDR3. CDR3: CASSFTGSNQPQHF. In nucleotides, the CDR3 is TGTGCCAGCAGTTTCACGGGGAGCAATCAGCCCCAGCATTTT. The chain has TRBV27 and TRBJ1-5; D ambiguous. The germline V gene has CDR1 MNHEY and CDR2 SMNVEV (reference sequence). This CDR3 is 14 amino acids long. The V end was cut by 3 bases, the J end by 1 base, with 7 bases between.

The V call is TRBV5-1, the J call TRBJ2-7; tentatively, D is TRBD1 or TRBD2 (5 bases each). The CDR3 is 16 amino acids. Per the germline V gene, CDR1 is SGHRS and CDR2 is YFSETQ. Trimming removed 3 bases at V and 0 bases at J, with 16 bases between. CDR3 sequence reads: CASSSLDSASSYEQYF. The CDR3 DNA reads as TGCGCCAGCAGCTCACTAGACAGCGCCAGCTCCTACGAGCAGTACTTC.

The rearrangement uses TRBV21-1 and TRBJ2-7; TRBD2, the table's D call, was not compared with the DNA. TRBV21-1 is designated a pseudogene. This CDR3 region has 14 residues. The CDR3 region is CARPLAGPPYEQYF. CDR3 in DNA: TGTGCCAGACCACTAGCGGGCCCACCCTACGAGCAGTACTTC.

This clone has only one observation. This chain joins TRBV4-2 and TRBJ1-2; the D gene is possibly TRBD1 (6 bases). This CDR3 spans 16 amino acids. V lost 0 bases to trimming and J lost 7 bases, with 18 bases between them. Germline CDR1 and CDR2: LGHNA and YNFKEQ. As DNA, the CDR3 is TGTGCCAGCAGCCAAGATGCCTCCGTGTGGGGGCTTGGCTACACCTTC. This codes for CASSQDASVWGLGYTF.

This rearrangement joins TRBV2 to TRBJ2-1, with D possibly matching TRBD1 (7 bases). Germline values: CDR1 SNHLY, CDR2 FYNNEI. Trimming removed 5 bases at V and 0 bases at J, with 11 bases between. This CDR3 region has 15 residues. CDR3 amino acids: CASSFRGASYNEQFF. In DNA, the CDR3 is TGTGCCAGCAGTTTCAGGGGGGCCTCCTACAATGAGCAGTTCTTC.

CDR3 coding DNA: TGTGCCAGCAGTCCTTACAGTGAGAATCAGCCCCAGCATTTT. It yields the protein CASSPYSENQPQHF. V and J are TRBV6-5 and TRBJ1-5; D gene ambiguous. The CDR3 length is 14 residues. CDR1 is MNHEY, CDR2 SVGAGI, per germline. Trimming stripped 5 bases from V and 4 bases from J, with 12 bases between.

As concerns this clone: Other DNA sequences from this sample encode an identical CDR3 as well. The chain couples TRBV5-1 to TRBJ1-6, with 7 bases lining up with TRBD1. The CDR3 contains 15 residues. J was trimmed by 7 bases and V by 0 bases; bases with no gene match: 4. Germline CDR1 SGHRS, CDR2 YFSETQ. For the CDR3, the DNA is TGCGCCAGCAGCTTGGGCCAGGGGGGAAATTCACCCCTCCACTTT. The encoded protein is CASSLGQGGNSPLHF.

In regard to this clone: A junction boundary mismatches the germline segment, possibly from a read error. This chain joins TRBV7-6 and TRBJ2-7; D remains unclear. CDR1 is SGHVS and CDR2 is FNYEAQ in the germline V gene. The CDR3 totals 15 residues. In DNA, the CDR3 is TGTGCCAGCAGCCCATTTCCGTCCGGCTCCGACGAGCAGTACTTC. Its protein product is CASSPFPSGSDEQYF.

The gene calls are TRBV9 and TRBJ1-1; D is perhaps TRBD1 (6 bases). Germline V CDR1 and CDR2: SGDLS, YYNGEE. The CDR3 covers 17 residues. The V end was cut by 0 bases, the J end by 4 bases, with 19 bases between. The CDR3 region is CASSVVGQGSIGTEAFF. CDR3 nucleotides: TGTGCCAGCAGCGTAGTCGGGCAGGGGAGCATTGGCACTGAAGCTTTCTTT. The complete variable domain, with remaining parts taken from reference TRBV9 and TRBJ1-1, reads DSGVTQTPKHLITATGQRVTLRCSPRSGDLSVYWYQQSLDQGLQFLIQYYNGEERAKGNILERFSAQQFPDLHSELNLSSLELGDSALYFCASSVVGQGSIGTEAFFGQGTRLTVV.

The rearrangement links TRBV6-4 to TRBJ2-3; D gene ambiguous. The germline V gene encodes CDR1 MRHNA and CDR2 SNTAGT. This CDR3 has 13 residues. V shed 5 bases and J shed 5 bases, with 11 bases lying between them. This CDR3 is CASSSDSEDTQYF. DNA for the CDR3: TGTGCCAGCAGTTCCGACTCGGAAGATACGCAGTATTTT.

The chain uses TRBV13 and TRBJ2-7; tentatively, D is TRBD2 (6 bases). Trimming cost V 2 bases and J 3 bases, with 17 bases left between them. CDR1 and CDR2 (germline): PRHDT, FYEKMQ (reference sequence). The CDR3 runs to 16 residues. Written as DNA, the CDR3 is TGTGCCAGCAGCTTAAGGTCGGGGAGGACATTCTACGAGCAGTACTTC. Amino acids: CASSLRSGRTFYEQYF.

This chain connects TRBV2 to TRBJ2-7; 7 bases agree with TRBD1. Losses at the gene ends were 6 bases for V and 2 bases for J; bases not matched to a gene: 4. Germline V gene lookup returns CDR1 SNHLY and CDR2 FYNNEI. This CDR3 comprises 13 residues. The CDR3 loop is CASRPGQPYEQYF. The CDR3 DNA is TGTGCCAGCAGGCCGGGACAGCCCTACGAGCAGTACTTC.

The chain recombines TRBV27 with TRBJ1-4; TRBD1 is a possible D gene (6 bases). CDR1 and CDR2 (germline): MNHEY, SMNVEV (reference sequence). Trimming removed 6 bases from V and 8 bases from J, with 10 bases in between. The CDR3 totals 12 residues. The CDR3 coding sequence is TGTGCCAGCAGCCTGGGGGGCGAAAAACTGTTTTTT. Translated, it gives CASSLGGEKLFF.